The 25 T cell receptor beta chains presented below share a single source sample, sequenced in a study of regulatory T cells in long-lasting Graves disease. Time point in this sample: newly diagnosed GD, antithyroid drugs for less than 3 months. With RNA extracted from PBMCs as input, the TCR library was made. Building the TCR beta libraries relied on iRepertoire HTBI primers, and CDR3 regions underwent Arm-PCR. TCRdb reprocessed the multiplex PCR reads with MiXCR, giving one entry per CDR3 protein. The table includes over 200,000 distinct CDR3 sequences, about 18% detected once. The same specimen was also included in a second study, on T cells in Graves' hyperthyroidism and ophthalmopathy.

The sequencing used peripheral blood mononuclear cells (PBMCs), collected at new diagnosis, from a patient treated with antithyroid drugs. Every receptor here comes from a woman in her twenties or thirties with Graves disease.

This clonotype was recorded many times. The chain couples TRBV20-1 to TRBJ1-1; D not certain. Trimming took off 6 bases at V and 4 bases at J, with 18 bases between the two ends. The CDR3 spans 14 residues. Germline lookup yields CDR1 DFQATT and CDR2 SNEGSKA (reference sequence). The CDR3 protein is CSAGVPSLGTEAFF. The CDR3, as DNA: TGCAGTGCGGGCGTGCCGAGCCTGGGCACTGAAGCTTTCTTT.

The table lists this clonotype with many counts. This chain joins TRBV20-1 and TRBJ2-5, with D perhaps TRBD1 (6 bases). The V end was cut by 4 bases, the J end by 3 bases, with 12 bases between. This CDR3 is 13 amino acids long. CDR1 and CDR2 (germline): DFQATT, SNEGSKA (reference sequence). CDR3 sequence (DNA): TGCAGTGCTATCCGGGACATCGAAGAGACCCAGTACTTC. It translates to CSAIRDIEETQYF.

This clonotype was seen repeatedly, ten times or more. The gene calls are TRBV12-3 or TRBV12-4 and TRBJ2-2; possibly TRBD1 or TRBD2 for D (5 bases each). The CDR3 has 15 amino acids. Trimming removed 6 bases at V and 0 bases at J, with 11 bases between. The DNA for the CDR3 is TGTGCCAGCAGCCTCGGGACGGCGAACACCGGGGAGCTGTTTTTT. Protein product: CASSLGTANTGELFF.

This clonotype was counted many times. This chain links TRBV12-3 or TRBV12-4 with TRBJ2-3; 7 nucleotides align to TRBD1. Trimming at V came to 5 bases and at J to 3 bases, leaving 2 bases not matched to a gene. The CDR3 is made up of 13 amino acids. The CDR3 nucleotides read TGTGCCAGCAGTCAGACAGGGACAGATACGCAGTATTTT. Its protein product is CASSQTGTDTQYF.

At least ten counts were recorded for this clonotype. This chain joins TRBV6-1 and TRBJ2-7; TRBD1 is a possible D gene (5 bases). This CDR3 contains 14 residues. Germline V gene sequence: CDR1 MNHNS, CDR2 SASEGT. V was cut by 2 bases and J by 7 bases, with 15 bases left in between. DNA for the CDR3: TGTGCCAGCAGTGAATCAGGGCCCGTATGGGAGCAGTACTTC. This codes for CASSESGPVWEQYF.

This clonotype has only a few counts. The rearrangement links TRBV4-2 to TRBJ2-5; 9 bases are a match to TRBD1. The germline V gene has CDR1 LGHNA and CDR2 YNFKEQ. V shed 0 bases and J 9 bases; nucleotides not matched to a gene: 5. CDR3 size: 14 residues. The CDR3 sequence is CASSQDRQGVPQYF. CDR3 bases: TGTGCCAGCAGCCAAGATCGACAGGGGGTCCCCCAGTACTTC.

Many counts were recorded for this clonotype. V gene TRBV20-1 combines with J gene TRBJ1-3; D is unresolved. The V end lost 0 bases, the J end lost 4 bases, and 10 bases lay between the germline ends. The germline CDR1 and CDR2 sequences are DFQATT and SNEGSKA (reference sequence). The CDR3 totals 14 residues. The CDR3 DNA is TGCAGTGCTAGAGACCGCCGAACGGGAAACACCATATATTTT. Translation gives CSARDRRTGNTIYF.

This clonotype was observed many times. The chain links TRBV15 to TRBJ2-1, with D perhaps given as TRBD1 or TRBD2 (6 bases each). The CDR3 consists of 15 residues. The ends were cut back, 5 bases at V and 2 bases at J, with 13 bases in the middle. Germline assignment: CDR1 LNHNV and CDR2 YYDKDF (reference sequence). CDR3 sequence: CATSGGGLPYNEQFF. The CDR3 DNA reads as TGTGCCACCAGCGGAGGGGGACTCCCCTACAATGAGCAGTTCTTC.

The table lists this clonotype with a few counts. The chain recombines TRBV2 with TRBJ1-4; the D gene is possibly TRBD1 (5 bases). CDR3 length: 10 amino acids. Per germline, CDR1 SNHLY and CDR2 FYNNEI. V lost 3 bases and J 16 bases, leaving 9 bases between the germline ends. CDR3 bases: TGTGCCAGCAGTGATGGGGCCACGTTTTTT. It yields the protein CASSDGATFF.

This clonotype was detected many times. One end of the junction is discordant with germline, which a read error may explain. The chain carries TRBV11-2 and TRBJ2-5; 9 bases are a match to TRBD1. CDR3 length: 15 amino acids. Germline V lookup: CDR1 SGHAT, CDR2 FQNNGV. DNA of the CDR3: TGTGCCAACAGCCCCCCGGGACAGGGCCAAGAGACCCAGTACTTC. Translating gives CANSPPGQGQETQYF.

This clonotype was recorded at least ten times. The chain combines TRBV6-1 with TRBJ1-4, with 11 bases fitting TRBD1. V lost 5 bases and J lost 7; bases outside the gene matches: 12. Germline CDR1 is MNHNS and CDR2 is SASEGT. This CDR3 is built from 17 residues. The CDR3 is CASSTRIGQGALEKLFF. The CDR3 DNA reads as TGTGCCAGCAGTACCAGAATCGGACAGGGGGCGCTTGAAAAACTGTTTTTT.

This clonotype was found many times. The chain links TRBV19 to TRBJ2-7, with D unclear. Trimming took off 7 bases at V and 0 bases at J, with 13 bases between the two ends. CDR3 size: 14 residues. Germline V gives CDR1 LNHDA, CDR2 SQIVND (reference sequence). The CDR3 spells CASKWTASSYEQYF. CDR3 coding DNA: TGTGCCAGTAAGTGGACGGCGAGCTCCTACGAGCAGTACTTC.

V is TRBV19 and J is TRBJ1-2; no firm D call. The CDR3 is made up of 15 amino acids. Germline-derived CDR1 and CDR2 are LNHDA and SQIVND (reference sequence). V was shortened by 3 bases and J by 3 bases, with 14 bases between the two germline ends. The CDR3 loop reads CASSMDRTKDYGYTF. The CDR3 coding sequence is TGTGCCAGTAGTATGGACCGAACTAAGGACTATGGCTACACCTTC. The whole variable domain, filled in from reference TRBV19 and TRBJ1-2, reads DGGITQSPKYLFRKEGQNVTLSCEQNLNHDAMYWYRQDPGQGLRLIYYSQIVNDFQKGDIAEGYSVSREKKESFPLTVTSAQKNPTAFYLCASSMDRTKDYGYTFGSGTRLTVV.

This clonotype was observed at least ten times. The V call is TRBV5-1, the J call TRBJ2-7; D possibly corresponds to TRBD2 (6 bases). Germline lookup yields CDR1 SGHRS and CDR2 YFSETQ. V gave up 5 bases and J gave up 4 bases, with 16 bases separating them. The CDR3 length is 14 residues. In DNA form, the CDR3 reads TGCGCCAGCAGGGCGGGGACCAAATTGTACGAGCAGTACTTC. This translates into CASRAGTKLYEQYF.

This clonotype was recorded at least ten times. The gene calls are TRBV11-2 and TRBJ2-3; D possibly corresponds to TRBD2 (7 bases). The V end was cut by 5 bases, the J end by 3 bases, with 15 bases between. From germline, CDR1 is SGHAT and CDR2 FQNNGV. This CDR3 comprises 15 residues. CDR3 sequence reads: CASSPWGGATDTQYF. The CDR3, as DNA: TGTGCCAGCAGCCCCTGGGGGGGGGCAACAGATACGCAGTATTTT.

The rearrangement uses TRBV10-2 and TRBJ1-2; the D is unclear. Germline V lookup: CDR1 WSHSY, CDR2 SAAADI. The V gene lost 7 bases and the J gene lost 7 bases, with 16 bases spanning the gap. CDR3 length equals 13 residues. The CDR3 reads CASTEGLSGGYTF. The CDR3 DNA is TGCGCCAGCACCGAAGGACTATCTGGTGGCTACACCTTC.

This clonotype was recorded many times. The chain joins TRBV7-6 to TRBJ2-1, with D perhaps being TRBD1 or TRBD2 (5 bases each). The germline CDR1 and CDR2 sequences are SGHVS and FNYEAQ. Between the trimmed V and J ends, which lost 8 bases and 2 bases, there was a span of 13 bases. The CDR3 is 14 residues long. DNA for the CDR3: TGTGCCAGCGGCAGGGACCAAACCTACAATGAGCAGTTCTTC. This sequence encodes CASGRDQTYNEQFF.

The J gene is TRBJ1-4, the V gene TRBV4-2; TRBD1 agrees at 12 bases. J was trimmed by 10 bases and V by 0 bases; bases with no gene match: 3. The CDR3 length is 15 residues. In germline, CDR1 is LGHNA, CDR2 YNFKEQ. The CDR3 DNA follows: TGTGCCAGCAGCCAAGACGGGACAGGGGGCCGAAAACTGTTTTTT. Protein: CASSQDGTGGRKLFF.

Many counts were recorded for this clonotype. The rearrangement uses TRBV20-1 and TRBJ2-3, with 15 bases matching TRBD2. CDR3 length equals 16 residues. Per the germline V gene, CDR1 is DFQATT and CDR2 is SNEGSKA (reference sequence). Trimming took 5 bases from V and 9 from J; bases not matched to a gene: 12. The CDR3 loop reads CSAPRSGLAGGGTQYF. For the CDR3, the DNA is TGCAGTGCTCCCCGTAGCGGACTAGCGGGGGGGGGAACGCAGTATTTT.

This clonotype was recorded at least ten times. Here the CDR3 DNA reads TGTGCCAGCAGTGAAGCTCAGGGGTTCAACGAGCAGTACTTC. This gives the protein CASSEAQGFNEQYF. The gene calls are TRBV2 and TRBJ2-7, with a weak D call TRBD1 (6 bases). V lost 0 bases, J lost 5 bases, and 11 bases lay in between. The germline V gene encodes CDR1 SNHLY and CDR2 FYNNEI. The CDR3 is made up of 14 amino acids.

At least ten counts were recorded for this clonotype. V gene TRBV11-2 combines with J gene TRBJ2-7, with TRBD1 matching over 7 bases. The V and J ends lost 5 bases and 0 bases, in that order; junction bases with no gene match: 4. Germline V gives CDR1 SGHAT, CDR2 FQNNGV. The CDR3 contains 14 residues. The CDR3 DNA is TGTGCCAGCAGCAGGGACAGAGACTCCTACGAGCAGTACTTC. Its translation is CASSRDRDSYEQYF.

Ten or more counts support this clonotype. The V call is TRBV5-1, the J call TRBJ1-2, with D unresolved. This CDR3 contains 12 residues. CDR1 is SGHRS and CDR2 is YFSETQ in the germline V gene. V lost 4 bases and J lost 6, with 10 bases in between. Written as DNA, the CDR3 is TGCGCCAGCAGCACCACGAGGGATGGCTACACCTTC. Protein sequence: CASSTTRDGYTF.

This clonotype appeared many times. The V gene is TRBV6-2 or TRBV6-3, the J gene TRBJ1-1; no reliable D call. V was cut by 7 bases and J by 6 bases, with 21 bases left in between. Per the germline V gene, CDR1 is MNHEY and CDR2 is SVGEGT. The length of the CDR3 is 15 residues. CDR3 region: CASNSQTPDDAEAFF. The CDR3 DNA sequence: TGTGCCAGCAATTCCCAGACCCCTGATGATGCTGAAGCTTTCTTT.

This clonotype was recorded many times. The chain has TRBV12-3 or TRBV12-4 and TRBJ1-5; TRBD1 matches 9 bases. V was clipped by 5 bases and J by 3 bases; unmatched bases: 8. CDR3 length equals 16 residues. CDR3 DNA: TGTGCCAGCAGTAAACGGACAGGGGTATTCAATCAGCCCCAGCATTTT. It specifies CASSKRTGVFNQPQHF.

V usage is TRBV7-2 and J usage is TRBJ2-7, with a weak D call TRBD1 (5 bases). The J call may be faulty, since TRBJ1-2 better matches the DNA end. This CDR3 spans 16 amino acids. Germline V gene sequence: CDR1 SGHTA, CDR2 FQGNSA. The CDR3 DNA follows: TGTGCCAGCAGCTTAGGCCTGGGCCAGGGCTACTATGGCTACACCTTC. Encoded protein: CASSLGLGQGYYGYTF.